One and the same sample provided the 13 T cell receptor beta chains below, sequenced in a study of cytotoxic CD8 clonotypes in ibrutinib-treated CLL. Sequenced by immunoSEQ multiplex PCR; TCRdb stores in-frame clones only, minus some. Of about 49,000 clones in the sample, roughly 53% were seen once. The sample in question was PBMCs, obtained after 12 months of ibrutinib treatment. These receptors were obtained from a human donor with chronic lymphocytic leukemia.

The chain couples TRBV9 to TRBJ2-5; no clear D. The germline CDR1 and CDR2 sequences are SGDLS and YYNGEE. V lost 3 bases, J lost 1 base, and 13 bases lay in between. The CDR3 has 15 amino acids. CDR3 coding DNA: TGTGCCAGCAGCGCCTCGACGGCCCCCCAAGAGACCCAGTACTTC. This gives the protein CASSASTAPQETQYF.

This chain connects TRBV2 to TRBJ2-7; possibly TRBD1 or TRBD2 for D (5 bases each). Germline assignment: CDR1 SNHLY and CDR2 FYNNEI. This CDR3 region has 13 residues. V lost 8 bases, J lost 6 bases, and 17 bases lay in between. This CDR3 is CASGSPWGSEQYF. Written as DNA, the CDR3 is TGTGCCAGCGGATCCCCTTGGGGGAGCGAGCAGTACTTC.

This clone was seen a few times. The V gene is TRBV28, the J gene TRBJ1-1; 8 bases map to TRBD1. V shed 8 bases, J shed 4 bases, and the junction held 6 bases outside the gene matches. Germline V gene data show CDR1 as MDHEN and CDR2 as SYDVKM. CDR3 length equals 13 residues. The CDR3 sequence is CASLTGGSTEAFF. The CDR3 region has the DNA TGTGCCAGCCTTACAGGGGGAAGCACTGAAGCTTTCTTT. The full variable domain, completed using reference TRBV28 and TRBJ1-1, is DVKVTQSSRYLVKRTGEKVFLECVQDMDHENMFWYRQDPGLGLRLIYFSYDVKMKEKGDIPEGYSVSREKKERFSLILESASTNQTSMYLCASLTGGSTEAFFGQGTRLTVV.

This clone was counted at least ten times. V is TRBV6-6 and J is TRBJ1-5; a weak D match, TRBD1 (6 bases). The germline V gene has CDR1 MNHNY and CDR2 SVGAGI (reference sequence). The CDR3 sequence is 13 residues long. V lost 7 bases to trimming and J lost 7 bases, with 14 bases between them. CDR3 nucleotide sequence: TGTGCCAGCACCGTCGGGGGCGGGCAGCCCCAGCATTTT. This gives the protein CASTVGGGQPQHF.

This clone was seen many times. This rearrangement joins TRBV18 to TRBJ2-7, with 9 bases that match TRBD2. Germline CDR1 is KGHSH and CDR2 is LQKENI. After removal of 3 bases from V and 2 bases from J, the junction contained 2 bases not matched to a gene. This CDR3 is built from 14 residues. CDR3 DNA: TGTGCCAGCTCACCTAGCGGGGGAACCTACGAGCAGTACTTC. Translating it yields CASSPSGGTYEQYF.

V usage is TRBV18 and J usage is TRBJ1-1; D may be TRBD1 (5 bases). The germline V gene encodes CDR1 KGHSH and CDR2 LQKENI. V lost 2 bases and J 0 bases, leaving 19 bases between the germline ends. The CDR3 contains 18 residues. CDR3 DNA: TGTGCCAGCTCACCAGGCGCTGACAGCCTGTTCATGAACACTGAAGCTTTCTTT. Its translation is CASSPGADSLFMNTEAFF.

The V call is TRBV5-6, the J call TRBJ1-1; no clear D gene. V dropped 1 base and J dropped 2 bases, with 9 bases sitting between them. Germline V gene data show CDR1 as SGHDT and CDR2 as YYEEEE. This CDR3 spans 14 amino acids. The CDR3 is CASSLPNQNTEAFF. CDR3 nucleotides: TGTGCCAGCAGCTTGCCCAACCAAAACACTGAAGCTTTCTTT.

This clone was recorded a few times. This chain uses TRBV2 with TRBJ2-1, with D possibly being TRBD2 (5 bases). The CDR3 spans 13 residues. The germline CDR1 and CDR2 sequences are SNHLY and FYNNEI. With 9 bases removed from V and 7 bases from J, the gap between germline ends came to 16 bases. Here the CDR3 DNA reads TGTGCCAGTGAGAGGGCCCTCGTAAATGAGCAGTTCTTC. This sequence encodes CASERALVNEQFF.

As to this clone: One end of the junction fails to match germline, which may point to a read error. The genes are TRBV5-3 and TRBJ2-1; D is undetermined. TRBV5-3 falls under the ORF class, with uncertain function. The CDR3 length is 13 residues. The CDR3 DNA is TGTGCCAGCAGCTTACTACACGGCAATGAGCAGTTCTTC. Protein product: CASSLLHGNEQFF.

The chain recombines TRBV28 with TRBJ2-1; 8 bases align to TRBD2. The germline V gene encodes CDR1 MDHEN and CDR2 SYDVKM. The ends lost 10 bases at V and 5 bases at J; junction bases unmatched: 10. CDR3 length equals 14 residues. The CDR3 is CATVGTSGNNEQFF. The CDR3 DNA reads as TGTGCCACCGTCGGTACTAGCGGAAACAATGAGCAGTTCTTC.

This clone was picked up a small number of times. This chain links TRBV7-8 with TRBJ2-3; maybe TRBD2 (6 bases). The V gene's germline CDR1 is SGHVS and CDR2 FQNEAQ. The V end lost 1 base, the J end lost 0 bases, and 17 bases lay between the germline ends. The CDR3 contains 18 residues. The DNA of the CDR3 is TGTGCCAGCAGCTTAGTCATCTCGCGACTAGTTAGCACAGATACGCAGTATTTT. This encodes CASSLVISRLVSTDTQYF.

The chain is built from TRBV7-6 and TRBJ1-3; 7 bases align to TRBD1. V lost 11 bases, J lost 1 base, and 8 bases stayed unmatched. This CDR3 comprises 14 residues. Germline V gives CDR1 SGHVS, CDR2 FNYEAQ. The CDR3 DNA reads TGTGCCGTAGGGGGCGTTACATCTGGAAACACCATATATTTT. Translated, it gives CAVGGVTSGNTIYF. Full variable domain (missing parts from reference TRBV7-6 and TRBJ1-3): GAGVSQSPRYKVTKRGQDVALRCDPISGHVSLYWYRQALGQGPEFLTYFNYEAQQDKSGLPNDRFSAERPEGSISTLTIQRTEQRDSAMYRCAVGGVTSGNTIYFGEGSWLTVV.

The chain carries TRBV6-1 and TRBJ1-3; 8 bases map to TRBD1. This CDR3 region has 14 residues. Germline V lookup: CDR1 MNHNS, CDR2 SASEGT. V shed 5 bases and J 0 bases; nucleotides not matched to a gene: 0. The CDR3 here is CASSTGGSGNTIYF. CDR3 DNA: TGTGCCAGCAGTACAGGGGGCTCTGGAAACACCATATATTTT.